These T cell receptor beta chains were read from a single sample in a study of cytomegalovirus exposure and HLA in healthy donors. Repertoires were generated with immunoSEQ multiplex PCR, while TCRdb's copy carries only in-frame clones and drops some. The table includes 55,000 to 65,000 clones, 75% to 85% detected once. The sample taken for sequencing was PBMCs. The receptors stem from a woman between 40 and 55 years old in good health and CMV-seronegative. Both conserved end residues are part of each CDR3. Each record gives: V gene, D gene, clone size, J gene, CDR3 protein, CDR3 DNA. A D gene is named only where the DNA matches it firmly. Part of the rows lack a size; the others show once, few, many or a class for expanded clones.

v_gene: TRBV6-5
d_gene: TRBD2
abundance: NA
j_gene: TRBJ2-7
CDR3aa: CASRGTSRDEQYF
CDR3nt: TGTGCCAGCAGAGGGACTAGCAGGGACGAGCAGTACTTC

v_gene: TRBV28
d_gene: TRBD1
abundance: few
j_gene: TRBJ1-2
CDR3aa: CASSLTGGHGYTF
CDR3nt: TGTGCCAGCAGTCTGACAGGGGGTCATGGCTACACCTTC

v_gene: TRBV28
d_gene: NA
abundance: medium-sized
j_gene: TRBJ2-1
CDR3aa: CASSPFRGRGTHYNEQFF
CDR3nt: TGTGCCAGCAGTCCCTTTCGAGGCAGGGGAACCCACTACAATGAGCAGTTCTTC

v_gene: TRBV29-1
d_gene: TRBD2
abundance: NA
j_gene: TRBJ2-1
CDR3aa: CSVGDTGTSGRNEQFF
CDR3nt: TGCAGCGTTGGTGACACCGGGACTAGCGGGAGAAACGAGCAGTTCTTC

v_gene: TRBV19
d_gene: NA
abundance: once
j_gene: TRBJ2-3
CDR3aa: CASSIDWVAVQTQYF
CDR3nt: TGTGCCAGTAGTATAGATTGGGTAGCGGTCCAGACGCAGTATTTT

v_gene: TRBV6-4
d_gene: TRBD2
abundance: once
j_gene: TRBJ2-2
CDR3aa: CASSEREAAGELFF
CDR3nt: TGTGCCAGCAGTGAGCGGGAGGCGGCTGGGGAGCTGTTTTTT

v_gene: TRBV28
d_gene: TRBD1
abundance: NA
j_gene: TRBJ1-5
CDR3aa: CASSPRDRVEKPQHF
CDR3nt: TGTGCCAGCAGTCCTCGGGACAGGGTCGAAAAGCCCCAGCATTTT

v_gene: TRBV5-1
d_gene: NA
abundance: NA
j_gene: TRBJ1-1
CDR3aa: CASSWDTLRGMNTEAFF
CDR3nt: TGCGCCAGCAGCTGGGACACTCTTAGGGGGATGAACACTGAAGCTTTCTTT

v_gene: TRBV19
d_gene: TRBD1
abundance: NA
j_gene: TRBJ2-3
CDR3aa: CASSYPLGGTGGKTDTQYF
CDR3nt: TGTGCCAGTAGTTACCCCCTAGGCGGGACAGGGGGCAAGACAGATACGCAGTATTTT

v_gene: TRBV6-1
d_gene: NA
abundance: NA
j_gene: TRBJ1-5
CDR3aa: CASTRQASNQPQHF
CDR3nt: TGTGCCAGCACGAGGCAAGCGAGCAATCAGCCCCAGCATTTT

v_gene: TRBV16
d_gene: TRBD1
abundance: few
j_gene: TRBJ1-2
CDR3aa: CASSQFLSGTGVRSNYGYTF
CDR3nt: TGTGCCAGCAGCCAATTTCTATCGGGGACAGGCGTTCGGTCGAACTATGGCTACACCTTC

v_gene: TRBV2
d_gene: NA
abundance: NA
j_gene: TRBJ2-7
CDR3aa: CASSPHRTLRLTSADYEQYF
CDR3nt: TGTGCCAGTAGTCCTCATCGGACACTACGGCTCACGAGCGCAGACTACGAGCAGTACTTC

v_gene: TRBV5-1
d_gene: NA
abundance: NA
j_gene: TRBJ1-2
CDR3aa: CASGADYGYTF
CDR3nt: TGCGCCAGCGGGGCAGACTATGGCTACACCTTC

v_gene: TRBV7-9
d_gene: TRBD1
abundance: NA
j_gene: TRBJ1-2
CDR3aa: CASSMDRANYGYTF
CDR3nt: TGTGCCAGCAGCATGGACAGGGCTAACTATGGCTACACCTTC

v_gene: TRBV5-4
d_gene: TRBD2
abundance: NA
j_gene: TRBJ2-7
CDR3aa: CASSHSRGAGAGSYEQYF
CDR3nt: TGTGCCAGCAGCCATTCCCGGGGAGCGGGAGCCGGGTCCTACGAGCAGTACTTC

v_gene: TRBV28
d_gene: NA
abundance: once
j_gene: TRBJ2-2
CDR3aa: CASRPGQNTGELFF
CDR3nt: TGTGCCAGCAGACCGGGACAGAACACCGGGGAGCTGTTTTTT

v_gene: TRBV11-1
d_gene: TRBD2
abundance: NA
j_gene: TRBJ2-1
CDR3aa: CASSQTPSGYNEQFF
CDR3nt: TGTGCCAGCAGCCAGACTCCTAGCGGCTACAATGAGCAGTTCTTC

v_gene: TRBV28
d_gene: TRBD1
abundance: NA
j_gene: TRBJ1-2
CDR3aa: CASSPGQADYGYTF
CDR3nt: TGTGCCAGCAGCCCCGGACAGGCGGACTATGGCTACACCTTC

v_gene: TRBV7-2
d_gene: TRBD2
abundance: NA
j_gene: TRBJ2-7
CDR3aa: CASSFSSGSTYEQYF
CDR3nt: TGTGCCAGCAGCTTCAGTAGCGGGAGTACCTACGAGCAGTACTTC

v_gene: TRBV11-2
d_gene: NA
abundance: NA
j_gene: TRBJ1-1
CDR3aa: CASSFTRGGHTEAFF
CDR3nt: TGTGCCAGCAGCTTTACCAGGGGTGGACACACTGAAGCTTTCTTT

v_gene: TRBV28
d_gene: TRBD2
abundance: once
j_gene: TRBJ2-3
CDR3aa: CASSLLAGDTQYF
CDR3nt: TGTGCCAGCAGTTTGTTAGCGGGAGATACGCAGTATTTT

v_gene: TRBV19
d_gene: NA
abundance: NA
j_gene: TRBJ1-5
CDR3aa: CASSIAQSNQPQHF
CDR3nt: TGTGCCAGTAGTATAGCCCAAAGCAATCAGCCCCAGCATTTT

v_gene: TRBV4-2
d_gene: TRBD2
abundance: NA
j_gene: TRBJ2-2
CDR3aa: CASSAKQGWGGNTGELFF
CDR3nt: TGTGCCAGCAGCGCCAAGCAGGGTTGGGGGGGGAACACCGGGGAGCTGTTTTTT

v_gene: TRBV27
d_gene: NA
abundance: NA
j_gene: TRBJ1-2
CDR3aa: CASSLSAHYGYTF
CDR3nt: TGTGCCAGCAGTTTAAGCGCTCACTATGGCTACACCTTC

v_gene: TRBV28
d_gene: TRBD2
abundance: NA
j_gene: TRBJ2-1
CDR3aa: CASSPGLAGNNEQFF
CDR3nt: TGTGCCAGCAGTCCAGGACTAGCGGGAAACAATGAGCAGTTCTTC

v_gene: TRBV7-2
d_gene: NA
abundance: NA
j_gene: TRBJ2-7
CDR3aa: CASSLSATGYEQYF
CDR3nt: TGTGCCAGCAGCCTCTCCGCTACCGGCTACGAGCAGTACTTC

v_gene: TRBV9
d_gene: NA
abundance: NA
j_gene: TRBJ2-3
CDR3aa: CASTPTGKFTDTQYF
CDR3nt: TGTGCCAGCACCCCAACAGGGAAATTCACAGATACGCAGTATTTT

v_gene: TRBV5-1
d_gene: NA
abundance: few
j_gene: TRBJ2-7
CDR3aa: CASSYRGDIINEQYF
CDR3nt: TGCGCCAGCAGCTACCGCGGCGATATTATCAACGAGCAGTACTTC

v_gene: TRBV5-1
d_gene: TRBD1
abundance: NA
j_gene: TRBJ1-5
CDR3aa: CASNHTTGQIDQPQHF
CDR3nt: TGCGCCAGCAATCATACGACAGGGCAGATAGACCAGCCCCAGCATTTT

v_gene: TRBV25-1
d_gene: TRBD2
abundance: few
j_gene: TRBJ2-3
CDR3aa: CASRQGLAGTDTQYF
CDR3nt: TGTGCCAGCAGACAGGGGCTAGCGGGAACAGATACGCAGTATTTT

v_gene: TRBV27
d_gene: NA
abundance: NA
j_gene: TRBJ2-7
CDR3aa: CASSYRVAYEQYF
CDR3nt: TGTGCCAGCAGTTACAGGGTTGCCTACGAGCAGTACTTC

v_gene: TRBV7-2
d_gene: NA
abundance: NA
j_gene: TRBJ2-7
CDR3aa: CASSFASNYEQYF
CDR3nt: TGTGCCAGCAGCTTTGCTAGTAACTACGAGCAGTACTTC

v_gene: TRBV7-6
d_gene: TRBD1
abundance: NA
j_gene: TRBJ2-1
CDR3aa: CASSVRQGALNEQFF
CDR3nt: TGTGCCAGCAGCGTAAGACAGGGGGCATTGAATGAGCAGTTCTTC

v_gene: TRBV18
d_gene: NA
abundance: NA
j_gene: TRBJ1-1
CDR3aa: CASSPGGPEAFF
CDR3nt: TGTGCCAGCTCACCAGGAGGGCCTGAAGCTTTCTTT

v_gene: TRBV5-1
d_gene: TRBD1
abundance: NA
j_gene: TRBJ2-7
CDR3aa: CASRQTRDSQYTYEQYF
CDR3nt: TGCGCCAGCAGACAGACGAGGGACAGCCAGTATACCTACGAGCAGTACTTC

v_gene: TRBV5-4
d_gene: NA
abundance: once
j_gene: TRBJ2-7
CDR3aa: CASSPRGSSYEQYF
CDR3nt: TGTGCCAGCAGCCCCAGAGGGAGCTCCTACGAGCAGTACTTC

v_gene: TRBV7-8
d_gene: NA
abundance: NA
j_gene: TRBJ1-5
CDR3aa: CASSLGTDNQPQHF
CDR3nt: TGTGCCAGCAGCTTAGGTACAGACAATCAGCCCCAGCATTTT

v_gene: TRBV27
d_gene: TRBD2
abundance: NA
j_gene: TRBJ2-3
CDR3aa: CASSLLAGGLEDTQYF
CDR3nt: TGTGCCAGCAGTTTACTAGCGGGAGGGCTTGAAGATACGCAGTATTTT

v_gene: TRBV5-1
d_gene: TRBD1
abundance: NA
j_gene: TRBJ1-2
CDR3aa: CASSSGQGYGYTF
CDR3nt: TGCGCCAGCAGCTCGGGACAGGGCTATGGCTACACCTTC

v_gene: TRBV27
d_gene: NA
abundance: NA
j_gene: TRBJ1-1
CDR3aa: CASKTSFGTEAFF
CDR3nt: TGTGCCAGCAAAACCTCTTTCGGGACTGAAGCTTTCTTT

v_gene: TRBV11-2
d_gene: NA
abundance: NA
j_gene: TRBJ2-7
CDR3aa: CASSLAGEQYF
CDR3nt: TGTGCCAGCAGCTTAGCGGGGGAGCAGTACTTC

v_gene: TRBV10-3
d_gene: TRBD2
abundance: NA
j_gene: TRBJ2-1
CDR3aa: CAISSGRLGANEQFF
CDR3nt: TGTGCCATCAGTAGCGGGAGACTAGGGGCCAATGAGCAGTTCTTC

v_gene: TRBV7-3
d_gene: NA
abundance: NA
j_gene: TRBJ1-1
CDR3aa: CASSQGQMNTEAFF
CDR3nt: TGTGCCAGCAGCCAGGGACAAATGAACACTGAAGCTTTCTTT

v_gene: TRBV6-6
d_gene: TRBD1
abundance: NA
j_gene: TRBJ1-2
CDR3aa: CASSSPEGAGGYTF
CDR3nt: TGTGCCAGCAGCTCCCCGGAGGGGGCAGGTGGCTACACCTTC

v_gene: TRBV29-1
d_gene: TRBD2
abundance: NA
j_gene: TRBJ2-5
CDR3aa: CSVEVAGGTQYF
CDR3nt: TGCAGCGTTGAAGTGGCGGGAGGGACCCAGTACTTC

v_gene: TRBV11-1
d_gene: NA
abundance: NA
j_gene: TRBJ2-7
CDR3aa: CASSPRNRYEQYF
CDR3nt: TGTGCCAGCAGCCCCCGGAACAGATACGAGCAGTACTTC

v_gene: TRBV7-9
d_gene: TRBD2
abundance: NA
j_gene: TRBJ2-2
CDR3aa: CASGPSGNTGELFF
CDR3nt: TGTGCCAGCGGGCCTAGCGGGAACACCGGGGAGCTGTTTTTT

v_gene: TRBV5-1
d_gene: TRBD2
abundance: NA
j_gene: TRBJ2-3
CDR3aa: CASSLLLLAGGKGYTDTQYF
CDR3nt: TGCGCCAGCAGCTTGCTTTTACTAGCGGGAGGTAAAGGCTACACAGATACGCAGTATTTT

v_gene: TRBV5-1
d_gene: NA
abundance: NA
j_gene: TRBJ2-3
CDR3aa: CASSLAGTDTQYF
CDR3nt: TGCGCCAGCAGCTTGGCGGGCACAGATACGCAGTATTTT

v_gene: TRBV11-2
d_gene: NA
abundance: NA
j_gene: TRBJ2-1
CDR3aa: CASSWGLGSSYNEQFF
CDR3nt: TGTGCCAGCAGCTGGGGACTCGGGAGCTCCTACAATGAGCAGTTCTTC

v_gene: TRBV28
d_gene: NA
abundance: NA
j_gene: TRBJ2-7
CDR3aa: CASSSIRGVYEQYF
CDR3nt: TGTGCCAGCAGCTCCATTAGGGGCGTCTACGAGCAGTACTTC

v_gene: TRBV19
d_gene: TRBD1
abundance: once
j_gene: TRBJ2-7
CDR3aa: CASRFQGAGGEQYF
CDR3nt: TGTGCCAGTAGGTTCCAGGGGGCCGGGGGCGAGCAGTACTTC

v_gene: TRBV6-5
d_gene: TRBD1
abundance: NA
j_gene: TRBJ1-3
CDR3aa: CASSYSGQGSSNTIYF
CDR3nt: TGTGCCAGCAGTTACTCCGGACAGGGGAGTTCGAACACCATATATTTT

v_gene: TRBV15
d_gene: TRBD1
abundance: NA
j_gene: TRBJ1-2
CDR3aa: CATRDRGLAGGYTF
CDR3nt: TGTGCCACTAGGGACAGGGGGCTTGCCGGTGGCTACACCTTC

v_gene: TRBV7-3
d_gene: NA
abundance: NA
j_gene: TRBJ2-6
CDR3aa: CASSRGTAGANVLTF
CDR3nt: TGTGCCAGCAGCCGGGGGACAGCTGGGGCCAACGTCCTGACTTTC

v_gene: TRBV6-5
d_gene: NA
abundance: NA
j_gene: TRBJ1-1
CDR3aa: CASSRVRGSEAFF
CDR3nt: TGTGCCAGCAGTCGGGTCAGGGGATCTGAAGCTTTCTTT

v_gene: TRBV5-6
d_gene: NA
abundance: NA
j_gene: TRBJ1-2
CDR3aa: CASSLERDRTTRGIYGYTF
CDR3nt: TGTGCCAGCAGCTTGGAACGTGACAGGACCACCCGGGGAATCTATGGCTACACCTTC

v_gene: TRBV7-2
d_gene: TRBD2
abundance: NA
j_gene: TRBJ2-7
CDR3aa: CASSFQAGGLYEQYF
CDR3nt: TGTGCCAGCAGCTTCCAAGCGGGAGGACTCTACGAGCAGTACTTC

v_gene: TRBV4-1
d_gene: TRBD2
abundance: NA
j_gene: TRBJ2-1
CDR3aa: CASSPFGGASGSGEQFF
CDR3nt: TGCGCCAGCAGCCCCTTCGGGGGCGCTAGCGGGAGTGGAGAGCAGTTCTTC